This T cell receptor (beta chain) was observed in a study of cytomegalovirus exposure and HLA in healthy donors (dated by TCRdb to about 2017). Study-wide context: According to an earlier analysis of 450 to 650 of the donors, about 190 million T cells yielded 90 million to 140 million unique TCR beta sequences and around 280 Gb of sequence data. Because of strong linkage in the cohort, roughly five DR-DQ haplotypes were treated as single units for association and clustering. High-throughput TCR immunosequencing, statistical association of individual TCRs with disease status, and machine learning were combined to predict cytomegalovirus infection status. The aim of the study was to test whether cataloging public T cell receptors could identify signatures of past pathogen exposure. The number of donors typed differed by locus, with about 620-630 for A, B, C, DRB1 and DQB1, around 560 for DQA1, 606 for DPA1, and around 430 for DPB1. In a later genetic analysis, genome-wide SNP genotypes for about three fifths of the 666 donors were used, and that subset was treated as a discovery cohort. To study patterns of TCR occurrence, a later analysis re-analyzed previously published TCR beta repertoires from just over 650 donors and added high-resolution HLA genotyping. Among roughly 370 genotyped donors of the cohort, an average of around 240,000 unique TCR beta nucleotide sequences were sequenced per donor, 15% to 20% of them non-productive. Rather than drawing on any new phenotypic data, the later analysis identified candidate immune exposures from TCR beta sequences and the way those sequences occurred across donors. Every discovery cohort repertoire had been produced on one sequencing platform. Around 320 gigabases of sequencing data and approximately 85 million unique TCR sequences were included in an early release covering around 650 HLA-typed donors. The T cell repertoires of around 730 subjects were profiled by immunosequencing and related to cytomegalovirus serostatus. Both class I and class II loci were covered by HLA typing, at four-digit resolution. Of the roughly 390 genotyped donors, less than 85% were placed in the genetic ancestry cluster associated with self-reported Caucasian donors. To decide whether each TCR beta V gene segment behaved as functional or pseudogenic, an earlier analysis of nearly 600 of the donors relied on high-throughput TCR beta sequencing. Along with the approximately 650-subject first cohort, a separate validation cohort of over a hundred different subjects was used. Donor age, sex, ethnicity and CMV serostatus were compiled together with the repertoire data.

V loses 5 bases, J loses 7 bases, and the germline ends lie 12 bases apart. The germline V gene yields SGHAT for CDR1 and FQNNGV for CDR2. The CDR3 starts with the cysteine, ends with the phenylalanine, and has 13 residues. This entry keeps only the CDR3 DNA: 39 bases, framed from base 1. The cohort consisted of some 670 healthy bone marrow donors. At the time of sampling, all cohort members were nominally healthy, though unrecorded immune exposures were likely present. The donor was CMV seronegative and was included in the group of under 450 seronegative cohort members. A peripheral blood sample was provided by each donor, and peripheral blood mononuclear cells were used for TCR beta sequencing. Genomic DNA extraction from the blood cell samples was performed with the Qiagen DNeasy Blood Extraction Kit. Library construction relied on the immunoSEQ multiplex PCR assay. For the multiplex PCR, a mixture combining 60 forward primers for TCR Vbeta segments and 13 reverse primers for TCR Jbeta segments was used. The CDR3 region of rearranged TCR beta genes was amplified from genomic DNA by a multiplex PCR assay. The amplified TCR beta libraries were sequenced on the Illumina HiSeq System as 87-base-pair reads. The study's processing was this. In a later analysis, roughly 80 million unique TCR beta chains were counted across the roughly 700 repertoires, and roughly 11 million of these chains were shared by at least two donors. To remove PCR and sequencing errors, raw reads were error-corrected and collapsed into unique sequences using a nearest-neighbor algorithm that merged closely related sequences. V, D and J gene segments were assigned by aligning CDR3 sequences to IMGT reference sequences. For a sequence to be retained, a match of at least six nucleotides to both a V gene segment and a J gene segment was required. Rearrangements were classified as productive when the CDR3 lacked stop codons and remained in frame with V and J, and all other rearrangements were classified as non-productive. CDR3 was defined by IMGT convention, running from the second conserved V-encoded cysteine to the conserved J-encoded phenylalanine. In an earlier analysis of some 550 of the donors, sequences lacking an unambiguous match to a single V gene segment were excluded. In an earlier analysis of several hundred of the donors, V segments were called functional above 56.7% productive rearrangements and were called segregating when the between-donor standard deviation exceeded 5%. A statistical classification framework was built for diagnosing cytomegalovirus status from the catalog of TCR beta chain sequences. In a later analysis, TCR nucleotide sequences were compared against IMGT/GENE-DB human TR gene sequences so that V and J genes could be assigned. In a later analysis, CDR3 sequences and most-parsimonious VDJ recombination scenarios were assigned using the TCRdist pipeline. A later analysis defined each TCR beta chain by its CDR3 amino acid sequence plus V-gene family, and excluded reads lacking a unique V-gene family. A later analysis removed over 500 highly shared, low-generation-probability nucleotide sequences to deal with suspected cross-contamination and a sequencing artifact. A later analysis calculated a clonal expansion index for each public chain from normalized within-repertoire ranks of inferred template counts. Generation probabilities in a later analysis came from a VDJ recombination model fitted to out-of-frame rearrangements, and those results were checked against IGoR. In a later analysis, hypergeometric tests were used to score TCR-TCR, TCR-HLA and TCR-CMV co-occurrence, with a repertoire-size bias correction applied to TCR pairs. False discovery rates were estimated in a later analysis by permuting HLA or CMV assignments 20 times. A later analysis grouped co-occurring TCRs with DBSCAN, adding TCRdist sequence similarity when clustering within HLA-allele-positive subsets. For co-occurrence clustering, repertoires with fewer than 30,000 or more than 120,000 public chains were excluded, along with a handful of repertoires with anomalous nucleotide sharing. The immuneACCESS repertoire file appears here via TCRdb, limited to in-frame rearrangements. These files lack a portion of the clones; in checked studies, under half of the deficit traces to unresolved V genes, and the cause of the others is not known. The V and J calls and clone size are taken from that table; D and trimming were inferred from the DNA. This sample gives over 100,000 clones in total; 70% to 80% of them show up just once. The ten largest clones capture approximately 1.5% of the sample.

General findings and caveats noted by the study authors: A cluster of highly shared sequence variants was judged likely to be a technical artifact of the sequencing pipeline. Specific HLA alleles were associated with 15,000 to 20,000 TCR beta sequences at a false discovery rate of 0.05 in a later analysis. Most TCR sequences were seen in very few donors, while some public TCRs were found in many individuals. According to a later analysis, TCR association rates differed among HLA loci, with DRB1 alleles showing the most associated TCRs and HLA-C alleles showing the fewest. Assigning TCR associations to individual alleles was difficult when HLA alleles, especially DR and DQ, strongly co-occurred. Linkage disequilibrium might explain the correlated functional status among segregating V segments, but an unknown experimental factor could not be ruled out. Some IMGT-functional V segments, including TRBV6-2 and TRBV6-3, could not be told apart with the 87-base-pair reads, so those segments were excluded. According to a later analysis, parvovirus B19, influenza, CMV and Epstein-Barr virus appeared linked to several top co-occurrence clusters. CMV serostatus was the only immune exposure information available for the cohort. A later analysis found that HLA-associated TCR beta chains were more clonally expanded and had lower generation probabilities than equally common non-associated chains. A later analysis found that most CMV-associated TCR beta chains appeared HLA-restricted, with HLA associations seemingly driven largely by CMV exposure. Because some donors lacked HLA typing at each locus, the association tests relied only on the typed subset. A further reported finding was that TCR beta sequences accurately predicted the HLA-A and HLA-B alleles for most subjects in the first cohort. In vitro tests confirmed that a few of the cytomegalovirus-associated TCR beta chains recognize cytomegalovirus antigens. An association between a missense DCLRE1C variant and V-gene and J-gene trimming of TCR beta chains was found in a later genetic analysis and replicated in an independent cohort. In this cohort, only TCR beta chains were sequenced, and detectable features were limited by the absence of alpha or paired-chain data. The authors suggested that the approach could potentially be generalized to other disease states and immunological phenotypes. The study gave a list of more than 150 TCR beta chains associated with cytomegalovirus. In an earlier analysis of some 540 of the donors, most TCR beta V segments appeared in productive rearrangements about 87% or about 30% of the time, broadly matching IMGT annotations. The classifier was reported to diagnose cytomegalovirus status with high specificity and sensitivity in both the original and validation cohorts. According to a later genetic analysis, donors in an Asian-associated ancestry cluster had fewer N-insertions in productive TCRs than the approximately 710-donor mean. Sequencing depth was assumed to be roughly uniform across donors in the presence/absence analyses, though that assumption may not hold. The earlier analysis of approximately 590 of the donors excluded about 16 rarely observed V segments, including chromosome 9 orphons, because counts were too low.

With regard to this clone: No cognate antigen has been identified for it. Base qualities are not recorded, but no much larger clone differs from it by a single base.

The sequenced sample consisted of PBMCs. The sequence was obtained from a female donor in good health and CMV-seronegative. The chain joins TRBV11-2 to TRBJ1-3, with the D gene call left open. The CDR3 region: CASSPTRGNTIYF. The bases read TGTGCCAGCAGCCCAACCCGCGGGAACACCATATATTTT.